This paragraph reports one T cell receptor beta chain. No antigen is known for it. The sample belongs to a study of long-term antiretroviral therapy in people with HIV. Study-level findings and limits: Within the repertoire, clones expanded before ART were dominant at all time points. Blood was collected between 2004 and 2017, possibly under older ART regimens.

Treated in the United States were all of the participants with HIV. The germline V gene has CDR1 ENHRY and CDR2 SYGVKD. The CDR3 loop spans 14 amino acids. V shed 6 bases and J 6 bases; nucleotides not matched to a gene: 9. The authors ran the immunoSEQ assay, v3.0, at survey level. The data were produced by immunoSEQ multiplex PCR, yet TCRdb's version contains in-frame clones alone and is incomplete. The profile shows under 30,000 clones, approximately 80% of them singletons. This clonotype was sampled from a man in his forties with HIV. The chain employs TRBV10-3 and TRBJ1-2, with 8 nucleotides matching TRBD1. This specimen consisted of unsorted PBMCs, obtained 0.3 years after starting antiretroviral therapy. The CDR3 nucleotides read TGTGCCATCAGGAATGACAGGGGAGGACATGGCTACACCTTC. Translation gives CAIRNDRGGHGYTF.